This is a list of T cell receptor beta chains from one sample in a study of T cell changes during pregnancy in multiple sclerosis. Generated by immunoSEQ multiplex PCR, the TCRdb table keeps only in-frame clones and is missing some. The sample has tens of thousands of clones; about 91% are singletons. This specimen consisted of CD4+ T cells from peripheral blood mononuclear cells, obtained in the second trimester of pregnancy. The source is a female donor with multiple sclerosis, enrolled in a pregnancy study. Each CDR3 is given with its conserved first and last residue. Fields, in order: J gene, clone size, D gene, V gene, CDR3 DNA, CDR3 protein. The D gene is left open where the match is weak. Clone size is given for some rows only: seen once, a few or many times, or a class if the clone is expanded.

J: TRBJ1-4
size: -
D: -
V: TRBV2
DNA: TGTGCCAGCATTCGACCCGGGATGGGGGAAAAACTGTTTTTT
CDR3: CASIRPGMGEKLFF

J: TRBJ1-6
size: once
D: TRBD1
V: TRBV5-1
DNA: TGCGCCAGCAGTCGACAGGGGAGCTCCTATAATTCACCCCTCCACTTT
CDR3: CASSRQGSSYNSPLHF

J: TRBJ1-1
size: few
D: -
V: TRBV11-2
DNA: TGTGCCAGCAGCTTCGACGCGGGACGGGGTGAAGCTTTCTTT
CDR3: CASSFDAGRGEAFF

J: TRBJ1-1
size: -
D: TRBD1
V: TRBV6-5
DNA: TGTGCCAGCATTAAGGGACAGGGGTTTGAAGCTTTCTTT
CDR3: CASIKGQGFEAFF

J: TRBJ1-5
size: -
D: TRBD1
V: TRBV15
DNA: TGTGCCACCAGCCAGGACAGGGTCCAGCCCCAGCATTTT
CDR3: CATSQDRVQPQHF

J: TRBJ1-2
size: -
D: -
V: TRBV19
DNA: TGTGCCAGTACCTTAGACAGAACCTATGGCTACACCTTC
CDR3: CASTLDRTYGYTF

J: TRBJ1-1
size: -
D: -
V: TRBV27
DNA: TGTGCCAGCAGTTTATTCGCAGGGATAGTGAACACTGAAGCTTTCTTT
CDR3: CASSLFAGIVNTEAFF

J: TRBJ2-1
size: -
D: TRBD2
V: TRBV6-5
DNA: TGTGCCAGCAGTTACGATACTAGCGGGAGGTACAATGAGCAGTTCTTC
CDR3: CASSYDTSGRYNEQFF

J: TRBJ1-2
size: -
D: TRBD1
V: TRBV5-4
DNA: TGTGCCAGCAGCGACGGGGACAGGGGATACTATGGCTACACCTTC
CDR3: CASSDGDRGYYGYTF

J: TRBJ2-1
size: -
D: -
V: TRBV12-5
DNA: TGTGCTAGTGGTTTAGGGACTTCATACAATGAGCAGTTCTTC
CDR3: CASGLGTSYNEQFF

J: TRBJ1-1
size: -
D: -
V: TRBV6-5
DNA: TGTGCCAGCCAGACAGGTTTGAGCACTGAAGCTTTCTTT
CDR3: CASQTGLSTEAFF

J: TRBJ2-7
size: -
D: -
V: TRBV18
DNA: TGTGCCAGCTCCCAGGAGGGACTGCGCTTTGTTGAGCAGTACTTC
CDR3: CASSQEGLRFVEQYF

J: TRBJ1-6
size: -
D: -
V: TRBV4-1
DNA: TGCGCCAGCAGCCAAGATGGAGGGGCCTCACCCCTCCACTTT
CDR3: CASSQDGGASPLHF

J: TRBJ2-7
size: once
D: -
V: TRBV5-6
DNA: TGTGCCAGCAGCTTGGCCGCGGGTAACGAGCAGTACTTC
CDR3: CASSLAAGNEQYF

J: TRBJ2-3
size: -
D: TRBD1
V: TRBV7-2
DNA: TGTGCCAGCAGCTTTATCAGGGGGGATACGCAGTATTTT
CDR3: CASSFIRGDTQYF

J: TRBJ2-5
size: -
D: TRBD2
V: TRBV28
DNA: TGTGCCAGCAGTTATAGCGGGAATAGGGAGACCCAGTACTTC
CDR3: CASSYSGNRETQYF

J: TRBJ1-3
size: many
D: TRBD1
V: TRBV30
DNA: TGTGCCTGGTCGAGGGACAGTGGCTCTGGAAACACCATATATTTT
CDR3: CAWSRDSGSGNTIYF

J: TRBJ1-3
size: -
D: -
V: TRBV2
DNA: TGTGCCAGCAGCGAACAGTTCTCTGGAAACACCATATATTTT
CDR3: CASSEQFSGNTIYF

J: TRBJ2-3
size: -
D: TRBD2
V: TRBV7-2
DNA: TGTGCCAGCAGCTACAGGTGGGGGGGAGATACGCAGTATTTT
CDR3: CASSYRWGGDTQYF

J: TRBJ2-5
size: -
D: -
V: TRBV6-1
DNA: TGTGCCAGCAGTGAACGGGGTCACCAAGAGACCCAGTACTTC
CDR3: CASSERGHQETQYF

J: TRBJ1-1
size: once
D: TRBD1
V: TRBV10-3
DNA: TGTGCCATCAGTCCAGGGGGACACACTGAAGCTTTCTTT
CDR3: CAISPGGHTEAFF

J: TRBJ2-1
size: -
D: TRBD1
V: TRBV6-1
DNA: TGTGCCAGCAGGCGGGACAGGAACAATGAGCAGTTCTTC
CDR3: CASRRDRNNEQFF

J: TRBJ1-3
size: -
D: -
V: TRBV4-1
DNA: TGCGCCAGCAGCCTCCACCCCGGGGGAACTGGAAACACCATATATTTT
CDR3: CASSLHPGGTGNTIYF

J: TRBJ2-3
size: once
D: -
V: TRBV4-2
DNA: TGTGCCAGCAGCCAAGATCCGACAGGGACTAGCACAGATACGCAGTATTTT
CDR3: CASSQDPTGTSTDTQYF

J: TRBJ2-1
size: -
D: TRBD2
V: TRBV5-1
DNA: TGCGCCAGCAGCTCCGGGACTAGCGGCTACAATGAGCAGTTCTTC
CDR3: CASSSGTSGYNEQFF